These 14 T cell receptor beta chains originate from one sample sequenced in a study of glioma-infiltrating T cells. TCR alpha and beta CDR3 regions were amplified from RNA using iRepertoire nested multiplex PCR. MiXCR, run by TCRdb on the multiplex PCR reads, gives a single entry per CDR3 protein. Of some 90,000 distinct CDR3 sequences in the sample, 35% to 45% are singletons; the top ten hold around two fifths. The sequenced sample consisted of glioma tissue, nonneoplastic brain tissue, or PBMCs (not recorded which). Receptor source: a human donor with low-grade glioma or glioblastoma, undergoing nonglioma brain surgery, or in good health (not recorded which).

This clonotype was counted between two and nine times. J is TRBJ2-7 and V is TRBV9; D gene ambiguous. Germline V gives CDR1 SGDLS, CDR2 YYNGEE. With 0 bases removed from V and 1 base from J, the gap between germline ends came to 11 bases. The CDR3 runs to 15 residues. CDR3 amino acids: CASSVDPSQSYEQYF. The CDR3 bases are TGTGCCAGCAGCGTAGACCCGTCACAATCCTACGAGCAGTACTTC.

The genes are TRBV19 and TRBJ1-1, with D unclear. The germline gives CDR1 LNHDA, CDR2 SQIVND (reference sequence). This CDR3 contains 14 residues. The ends were cut back, 10 bases at V and 0 bases at J, with 15 bases in the middle. CDR3 DNA: TGTGCCACCATTCGGGAAAATATGAACACTGAAGCTTTCTTT. Protein product: CATIRENMNTEAFF.

This clonotype occurred many times. The rearrangement uses TRBV25-1 and TRBJ2-3; possibly TRBD1 for D (5 bases). Germline values: CDR1 MGHDK, CDR2 SYGVNS. The CDR3 is 14 amino acids. V lost 8 bases and J lost 4, with 16 bases in between. CDR3 region: CASRPQGRADTQYF. Here the CDR3 DNA reads TGTGCCAGCCGACCTCAGGGTCGCGCAGATACGCAGTATTTT.

This rearrangement joins TRBV15 to TRBJ2-3; 11 nucleotides match TRBD2. Germline CDR1 and CDR2: LNHNV and YYDKDF (reference sequence). The CDR3 is 18 amino acids. Unmatched junction bases numbered 9, after V lost 0 bases and J lost 4 bases. The CDR3 DNA reads as TGTGCCACCAGCAGAGATACCCTAGCGGGAGGAGGAGCAGATACGCAGTATTTT. This sequence encodes CATSRDTLAGGGADTQYF. The complete variable domain, with remaining parts taken from reference TRBV15 and TRBJ2-3, reads DAMVIQNPRYQVTQFGKPVTLSCSQTLNHNVMYWYQQKSSQAPKLLFHYYDKDFNNEADTPDNFQSRRPNTSFCFLDIRSPGLGDTAMYLCATSRDTLAGGGADTQYFGPGTRLTVL.

This clonotype was counted many times. This rearrangement joins TRBV7-7 to TRBJ2-5; D not certain. V shed 5 bases and J shed 5 bases, with 9 bases lying between them. The CDR3 consists of 12 residues. The germline CDR1 and CDR2 sequences are SSHAT and FNYEAQ (reference sequence). CDR3 sequence reads: CASSQNRETQYF. For the CDR3, the DNA is TGTGCCAGCAGCCAAAACCGGGAGACCCAGTACTTC.

This clonotype was counted ten times or more. This rearrangement joins TRBV3-1 to TRBJ2-3; D might be TRBD2 (5 bases). The germline V and J ends were trimmed by 1 base and 0 bases, with 8 bases remaining between them. CDR3 length: 15 residues. Germline CDR1 and CDR2: LGHDT and YNNKEL (reference sequence). The CDR3 DNA is TGTGCCAGCAGCCAAGGAGGGTGGAGCACAGATACGCAGTATTTT. It translates to CASSQGGWSTDTQYF.

The sample holds many counts of this clonotype. The V call is TRBV18, the J call TRBJ2-3, with D possibly TRBD1 on 6 matching bases. Deletions cut 3 bases from V and 3 bases from J, with 13 bases between. The length of the CDR3 is 15 residues. The germline V gene has CDR1 KGHSH and CDR2 LQKENI. The CDR3 DNA is TGTGCCAGCTCACCTGGCGGCAGGGGAACAGATACGCAGTATTTT. Encoded protein: CASSPGGRGTDTQYF.

With regard to this clonotype: Because it lacks the conserved phenylalanine or tryptophan at the end, this CDR3 is likely a read error. V and J are TRBV29-1 and TRBJ2-7, with TRBD2 matching 8 bases. There are 14 residues in the CDR3. Germline CDR1 is SQVTM and CDR2 is ANQGSEA. V shed 7 bases, J shed 4 bases, and the junction held 12 bases outside the gene matches. Here the CDR3 reads CSARGGGRSYEQYL. CDR3 nucleotides: TGCAGCGCCCGGGGGGGGGGGCGCTCATACGAGCAGTACCTC.

Concerning this clonotype itself: A much bigger clone sits one base away, suggesting this may be a read error. The rearrangement uses TRBV19 and TRBJ2-6; D remains ambiguous. The CDR3 contains 15 residues. The V and J ends lost 9 bases and 0 bases respectively, with 12 bases between them. Germline V CDR1 and CDR2: LNHDA, SQIVND (reference sequence). As DNA, the CDR3 is TGTGCCAGCATCGACGAGCACTCTGGGGCCAACGTCCTGACTTTC. Protein sequence: CASIDEHSGANVLTF.

This clonotype was seen a single time. This chain connects TRBV15 to TRBJ2-3; D unclear. The length of the CDR3 is 18 residues. Germline-derived CDR1 and CDR2 are LNHNV and YYDKDF (reference sequence). Trimming removed 0 bases from V and 14 bases from J, with 30 bases in between. CDR3: CATSRDRVPSGITDSRYF. The CDR3 DNA is TGTGCCACCAGCAGAGACCGGGTCCCAAGTGGGATCACAGATTCGCGGTATTTT.

The table lists this clonotype with a count of one. A single base separates this from a much larger clone, so it may be a read error. This chain links TRBV9 with TRBJ2-5; perhaps TRBD2 as D (6 bases). The germline V and J ends were trimmed by 3 bases and 5 bases, with 11 bases remaining between them. Germline V gives CDR1 SGDLS, CDR2 YYNGEE. This CDR3 has 13 residues. CDR3 loop: CASSASVTETQYF. CDR3 in DNA: TGTGCCAGCAGCGCTAGCGTGACGGAGACCCAGTACTTC.

V and J are TRBV6-5 and TRBJ2-5; 8 bases line up with TRBD2. In germline, CDR1 is MNHEY, CDR2 SVGAGI. CDR3 length: 14 amino acids. V shed 7 bases, J shed 1 base, and the junction held 5 bases outside the gene matches. The CDR3 coding sequence is TGTGCCAGCAAGCTAGCGGGTACCCAAGAGACCCAGTACTTC. It is translated as CASKLAGTQETQYF.

This clonotype was counted at least ten times. V usage is TRBV15 and J usage is TRBJ2-3; D remains unclear. This CDR3 has 15 amino acids. Germline values: CDR1 LNHNV, CDR2 YYDKDF (reference sequence). Trimming took 1 base from V and 2 from J, leaving 10 bases between them. Here the CDR3 reads CATSRALATTDTQYF. In DNA form, the CDR3 reads TGTGCCACCAGCAGAGCTTTAGCAACCACAGATACGCAGTATTTT.

As regards this clonotype: A much larger clone differs from this one at a single base, so this may be a read error. The rearrangement uses TRBV28 and TRBJ2-5; a possible D gene is TRBD2 (6 bases). The CDR3 loop spans 13 amino acids. Per germline, CDR1 MDHEN and CDR2 SYDVKM. CDR3 in DNA: TGTACCAGCAGCGCTAGCGTGGCGGAGACCCAGTACTTC. Amino acid sequence: CTSSASVAETQYF.